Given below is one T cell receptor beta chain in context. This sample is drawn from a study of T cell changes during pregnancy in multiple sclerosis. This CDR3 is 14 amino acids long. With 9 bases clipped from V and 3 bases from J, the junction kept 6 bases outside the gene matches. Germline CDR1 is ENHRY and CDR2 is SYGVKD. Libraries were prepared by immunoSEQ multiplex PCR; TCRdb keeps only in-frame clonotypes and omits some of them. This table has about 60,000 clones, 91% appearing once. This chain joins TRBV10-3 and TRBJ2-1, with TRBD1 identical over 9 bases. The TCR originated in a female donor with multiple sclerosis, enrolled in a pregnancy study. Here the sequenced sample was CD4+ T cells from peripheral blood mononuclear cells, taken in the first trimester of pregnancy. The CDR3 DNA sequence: TGTGCCATAGTTGGGGACAGGGACTACAATGAGCAGTTCTTC. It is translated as CAIVGDRDYNEQFF.